The TCR beta chain described here comes from a study of T-cell memory formation after mild COVID-19. Across the study: Clusters were largely donor specific.

TCRdb called the 5' RACE reads again in MiXCR, with one record for every CDR3 protein. The sample has 250,000 to 400,000 distinct CDR3 sequences; approximately 14% are singletons. This clonotype was observed a handful of times. No antigen is known for it. The study, taken as a whole, reports: Memory sampled before infection contained some responding clones, suggesting cross-reactive memory joined.

This CDR3 has 13 amino acids. V lost 6 bases and J lost 4, with 10 bases in between. Germline V gene lookup returns CDR1 MNHEY and CDR2 SVGAGI. Sequencing input: PBMCs or a T cell subset sorted from them (not recorded which). V and J are TRBV6-5 and TRBJ2-1, with D possibly being TRBD1 or TRBD2 (5 bases each). The receptor was isolated from a man younger than 35 who had mild COVID-19 (a few samples of this study predate the infection). Cell type and time point are not known. The CDR3 nucleotides read TGTGCCAGCAGCTGGGACCGATACAATGAGCAGTTCTTC. Translation: CASSWDRYNEQFF.